Presented here are 9 T cell receptor beta chains from one specimen sequenced in a study of blood T cell repertoires in COVID-19 (TCRdb year 2020). Receptors were amplified or captured by the immunoSEQ multiplex PCR assay. Held by TCRdb, this immuneACCESS table contains in-frame sequences only and omits some clones. Under half of the omission traces to an unresolved V gene where checked; the cause of the rest is unknown. The sample table shows 95,000 to 120,000 clones, and over 65% are seen once. The ten largest clones represent around 1.7% of the sample. Sequenced input: peripheral blood. These TCRs come from a woman aged 40 to 50 with acute or convalescent COVID-19.

The chain is built from TRBV19 and TRBJ2-7, with TRBD2 matching 9 bases. The CDR3 has 15 amino acids. Unmatched junction bases numbered 8, after V lost 3 bases and J lost 5 bases. CDR1 is LNHDA, CDR2 SQIVND, per germline (reference sequence). The CDR3 nucleotides read TGTGCCAGTAGTATCTGGGCGGGGGGGCCGGACGAGCAGTACTTC. Residues: CASSIWAGGPDEQYF.

This rearrangement joins TRBV25-1 to TRBJ2-7; 8 bases agree with TRBD1. Germline CDR1 is MGHDK and CDR2 is SYGVNS. This CDR3 is built from 15 residues. Trimming cost V 3 bases and J 2 bases; bases outside gene matches: 6. CDR3 in amino acids: CASSDIGQGAYEQYF. CDR3 nucleotide sequence: TGTGCCAGCAGTGACATAGGACAGGGCGCCTACGAGCAGTACTTC.

About this clone: Mismatch with germline at one junction end may stem from a read error. This chain uses TRBV28 with TRBJ2-7, with D possibly TRBD2 on 7 matching bases. The CDR3 has 15 residues. Per the germline V gene, CDR1 is MDHEN and CDR2 is SYDVKM. The CDR3, as DNA: TGTGCCAGCAGTTCCCTCAGGGGACTAATTATTCGCACCAACTTC. Translated: CASSSLRGLIIRTNF.

This clone was observed many times. J is TRBJ2-2 and V is TRBV24-1; no clear D. Germline assignment: CDR1 KGHDR and CDR2 SFDVKD. This CDR3 contains 15 residues. V dropped 2 bases and J dropped 1 base, with 7 bases sitting between them. The CDR3 DNA follows: TGTGCCACCAGTGATTCCGTCAGGAACACCGGGGAGCTGTTTTTT. This translates into CATSDSVRNTGELFF.

V is TRBV7-3 and J is TRBJ2-1; D is perhaps TRBD1 (5 bases). Germline CDR1 reads SGHTA; CDR2 reads FQGTGA. This CDR3 region has 14 residues. The V gene lost 2 bases and the J gene lost 6 bases, with 11 bases spanning the gap. The CDR3 DNA sequence: TGTGCCAGCAGCTTAGGGCTAGGGGCCAATGAGCAGTTCTTC. This translates into CASSLGLGANEQFF.

The table lists this clone with a few counts. The J gene is TRBJ1-2, the V gene TRBV12-3 or TRBV12-4; D call uncertain. CDR3 size: 11 residues. V lost 5 bases and J lost 8, with 9 bases in between. DNA of the CDR3: TGTGCCAGCAGTCACCCAGGAGGCTACACCTTC. It translates to CASSHPGGYTF.

This chain links TRBV5-1 with TRBJ2-7; 8 nucleotides line up with TRBD1. The CDR3 totals 15 residues. The J segment lost 4 bases and the V segment lost 4 bases, leaving 10 bases of the junction unmatched. Germline assignment: CDR1 SGHRS and CDR2 YFSETQ. Here the CDR3 DNA reads TGCGCCAGCAGCAGGACGGGGCAGGGGGCTTACGAGCAGTACTTC. Protein product: CASSRTGQGAYEQYF. Full variable domain (outside the CDR3, taken from reference TRBV5-1 and TRBJ2-7): KAGVTQTPRYLIKTRGQQVTLSCSPISGHRSVSWYQQTPGQGLQFLFEYFSETQRNKGNFPGRFSGRQFSNSRSEMNVSTLELGDSALYLCASSRTGQGAYEQYFGPGTRLTVT.

The rearrangement uses TRBV11-2 and TRBJ1-1, with no clear D. Per germline, CDR1 SGHAT and CDR2 FQNNGV. V lost 1 base and J 3 bases, leaving 18 bases between the germline ends. The CDR3 spans 17 residues. For the CDR3, the DNA is TGTGCCAGCAGCTTAGCCCTCCCAGACTTGAGGGACACTGAAGCTTTCTTT. Encoded protein: CASSLALPDLRDTEAFF. Full variable domain (remainder filled in from reference TRBV11-2 and TRBJ1-1): EAGVAQSPRYKIIEKRQSVAFWCNPISGHATLYWYQQILGQGPKLLIQFQNNGVVDDSQLPKDRFSAERLKGVDSTLKIQPAKLEDSAVYLCASSLALPDLRDTEAFFGQGTRLTVV.

This clone was seen more than once but under ten times. The rearrangement joins TRBV6-5 to TRBJ1-1, with a possible D match to TRBD1 (6 bases). CDR3 length equals 14 residues. The V end was cut by 7 bases, the J end by 0 bases, with 12 bases between. In germline, CDR1 is MNHEY, CDR2 SVGAGI. CDR3 DNA sequence: TGTGCCAGCAAAACAGGACAGCTGAACACTGAAGCTTTCTTT. Translated, it gives CASKTGQLNTEAFF.